The sequence of this TCR beta chain was determined in a study of T-cell reconstitution after alpha-beta-depleted transplantation in children. Findings and caveats of the study: There were reportedly several hundred expanded graft clones from which alpha-beta T cells came about two months after transplant.

As concerns this clonotype: The antigen is not known.

TCRbeta library construction was performed incorporating unique molecular identifiers. TCRdb passed the PCR reads through MiXCR, listing each CDR3 protein once. The table lists fewer than 550,000 distinct CDR3 sequences, roughly 11% of them singletons. The germline gives CDR1 SGHRS, CDR2 YFSETQ. This CDR3 comprises 11 residues. Between the trimmed V and J ends, which lost 2 bases and 9 bases, there was a span of 6 bases. Sequenced material: PBMCs, mostly from graft donor cells, taken 180 days after TCRalphabeta/CD19-depleted stem cell transplant. The receptor's source is a female patient aged 2-10 years who had a stem cell transplant for aplastic anemia, so the T cells may come from the graft donor. V is TRBV5-1 and J is TRBJ2-1; D gene ambiguous. This CDR3 is CASSFRTEQFF. In DNA form, the CDR3 reads TGCGCCAGCAGCTTCCGGACTGAGCAGTTCTTC.